The 8 T cell receptor beta chains listed next were all sequenced from one sample in a study of blood T cell repertoires in COVID-19. Data came from immunoSEQ multiplex PCR; TCRdb stores just in-frame clones and leaves some out. The sample carries roughly 240,000 clones, about 87% recorded once. The sequencing input was PBMCs or T cells enriched from blood (not recorded which). The source is a man over 45 who had been exposed to COVID-19.

J is TRBJ1-2 and V is TRBV2; tentative D call: TRBD1 (6 bases). The length of the CDR3 is 15 residues. The V end lost 1 base, the J end lost 8 bases, and 17 bases lay between the germline ends. Germline V lookup: CDR1 SNHLY, CDR2 FYNNEI. The CDR3 here is CASSEEGLPRGGYTF. Here the CDR3 DNA reads TGTGCCAGCAGTGAAGAAGGCCTCCCGAGGGGGGGCTACACCTTC.

The chain couples TRBV30 to TRBJ1-2; the D is unclear. The germline V gene encodes CDR1 GTSNPN and CDR2 SVGIG (reference sequence). V lost 0 bases and J 1 base, leaving 6 bases between the germline ends. The CDR3 spans 13 residues. CDR3 DNA sequence: TGTGCCTGGAGTGTGGCAGATAACTATGGCTACACCTTC. Amino acids: CAWSVADNYGYTF.

The chain combines TRBV6-6 with TRBJ1-1; D unresolved. CDR3 length: 12 amino acids. Trimming removed 7 bases at V and 7 bases at J, with 13 bases between. Germline CDR1 MNHNY, CDR2 SVGAGI (reference sequence). The CDR3 region is CASIKTGVEAFF. The DNA of the CDR3 is TGTGCCAGCATCAAAACGGGAGTTGAAGCTTTCTTT.

The rearrangement joins TRBV6-4 to TRBJ2-1; tentative D call: TRBD1 (7 bases). The CDR3 sequence is 13 residues long. Trimming took off 6 bases at V and 7 bases at J, with 13 bases between the two ends. CDR1 is MRHNA and CDR2 is SNTAGT in the germline V gene. CDR3 sequence reads: CASSETGRNEQFF. The CDR3 coding sequence is TGTGCCAGCAGCGAGACAGGGAGGAATGAGCAGTTCTTC.

The rearrangement joins TRBV4-1 to TRBJ1-2, with unresolved D. Trimming pared 0 bases from V and 1 base from J, leaving 9 bases between. This CDR3 spans 15 amino acids. Germline V gene lookup returns CDR1 MGHRA and CDR2 YSYEKL. DNA of the CDR3: TGCGCCAGCAGCCAAGATCGGAGATATAACTATGGCTACACCTTC. As protein: CASSQDRRYNYGYTF.

The chain employs TRBV5-1 and TRBJ2-3; possibly TRBD1 for D (6 bases). Per the germline V gene, CDR1 is SGHRS and CDR2 is YFSETQ. The CDR3 extends over 16 amino acids. V was clipped by 0 bases and J by 1 base, with 12 bases between them. In nucleotides, the CDR3 is TGCGCCAGCAGCTTGGTCTCTGGGGGCGGCACAGATACGCAGTATTTT. Amino acids: CASSLVSGGGTDTQYF.

The rearrangement joins TRBV6-6 to TRBJ1-1, with 11 bases matching TRBD1. CDR1 and CDR2 from the germline V gene are MNHNY and SVGAGI (reference sequence). Trimming at V came to 8 bases and at J to 5 bases, leaving 13 bases not matched to a gene. The CDR3 spans 16 residues. CDR3: CASGYFGQGARTEAFF. DNA for the CDR3: TGTGCCAGCGGATATTTCGGACAGGGGGCACGGACTGAAGCTTTCTTT.

Here the CDR3 reads CASSLRLNTEAFF. The CDR3, as DNA: TGTGCCAGCAGCCTACGGTTGAACACTGAAGCTTTCTTT. The rearrangement joins TRBV7-3 to TRBJ1-1; no reliable D call. The CDR3 length is 13 residues. With 5 bases removed from V and 0 bases from J, the gap between germline ends came to 7 bases. Germline V CDR1 and CDR2: SGHTA, FQGTGA.